A selection of T cell receptor beta chains follows, all from one sample in a study of blood T cell repertoires in COVID-19. Sequencing used immunoSEQ multiplex PCR; TCRdb keeps in-frame clones, though not all of them. This sample has fewer than 400,000 clones, with about 87% found just once. The specimen sequenced was peripheral blood. The receptors derive from a human donor in a cohort sampled during active COVID-19. Both conserved end residues are part of each CDR3. A D gene is named only where the DNA matches it firmly. Part of the rows lack a size; the others show once, few, many or a class for expanded clones.

.	TRBV7-9	TRBJ1-2	.	TGTGCCAGCAGTATCGGCGGGGAAGTAGGTGGCTACACCTTC	CASSIGGEVGGYTF
.	TRBV7-2	TRBJ2-1	.	TGTGCCAGCAGCTTATCCGGCGGCTACAATGAGCAGTTCTTC	CASSLSGGYNEQFF
.	TRBV18	TRBJ2-1	.	TGTGCCAGCCACGTTGGGGGCGGGGACTACTCCTACAATGAGCAGTTCTTC	CASHVGGGDYSYNEQFF
.	TRBV19	TRBJ2-1	.	TGTGCCAGTAGTGCGCGAGGGGGGGTGACCAATGAGCAGTTCTTC	CASSARGGVTNEQFF
.	TRBV18	TRBJ1-1	.	TGTGCCAGCTCACAAGAAGTTAGTGAAGCTTTCTTT	CASSQEVSEAFF
TRBD1	TRBV2	TRBJ2-7	.	TGTGCCAGCAGTGCTCCGGCAGGGGGCGAGGGCGAGCAGTACTTC	CASSAPAGGEGEQYF
TRBD1	TRBV18	TRBJ1-1	.	TGTGCCAGCTCACAACGACAGGGGGGGGCTTTGAACACTGAAGCTTTCTTT	CASSQRQGGALNTEAFF
TRBD2	TRBV29-1	TRBJ2-1	.	TGCAGCGCCTCTATAGCGGGGAGCTCCTACAATGAGCAGTTCTTC	CSASIAGSSYNEQFF
TRBD1	TRBV18	TRBJ2-7	.	TGTGCCAGCTCACCGCCCGGGACAGGGCGGTCCGAGCAGTACTTC	CASSPPGTGRSEQYF
TRBD2	TRBV2	TRBJ2-7	.	TGTGCCAGCAGGCCCCCCCGGACTAGCGGGAGCTACGAGCAGTACTTC	CASRPPRTSGSYEQYF
.	TRBV6-1	TRBJ1-1	few	TGTGCCAGCAGTGATAGGGGCCGCCGAATCGGGTTT	CASSDRGRRIGF
TRBD2	TRBV7-2	TRBJ2-2	.	TGTGCCAGCAGCCCCACTGCCGGGCGGGGGGGGACCGGGGAGCTGTTTTTT	CASSPTAGRGGTGELFF
TRBD2	TRBV4-2	TRBJ2-1	.	TGTGCCAGCAGCCAAGAGACTAGCGGGCACTACAATGAGCAGTTCTTC	CASSQETSGHYNEQFF
.	TRBV5-1	TRBJ2-4	many	TGCGCCAGCAGCTTAGGGGAACCGAACATTCAGTACTTC	CASSLGEPNIQYF
TRBD1	TRBV6-5	TRBJ1-1	.	TGTGCCAGCAGTTTTACCGGGACAGAACCCACTGAAGCTTTCTTT	CASSFTGTEPTEAFF
.	TRBV12-3/TRBV12-4	TRBJ1-1	.	TGTGCCAGCAGTTTGAACAGGGAACAAGCTTTCTTT	CASSLNREQAFF
TRBD1	TRBV7-9	TRBJ2-2	few	TGTGCCAGCAGCTTAGAGGACAGGTCGATCGGGGAGCTGTTTTTT	CASSLEDRSIGELFF
.	TRBV11-2	TRBJ2-3	.	TGTGCCAGCAGCTTAGGTACTCGGGATACGCAGTATTTT	CASSLGTRDTQYF
TRBD1	TRBV30	TRBJ1-1	few	TGTGCCTGGAGGGACAGGGGCTTCGAAGCTTTCTTT	CAWRDRGFEAFF
.	TRBV5-1	TRBJ1-2	once	TGCGCCAGCAGTACGGACCCGGGGGACTATGGCTACACCTTC	CASSTDPGDYGYTF
TRBD1	TRBV25-1	TRBJ2-4	.	TGTGCCAGCAGTCAACAGGGGGGCCAAAACATTCAGTACTTC	CASSQQGGQNIQYF
.	TRBV10-2	TRBJ1-1	.	TGCGCCAGCAGTGAAACAGGTGAAGCTTTCTTT	CASSETGEAFF
TRBD2	TRBV6-5	TRBJ2-5	.	TGTGCCAGCAGACCACTAGCGGGGGGCGGAGAGACCCAGTACTTC	CASRPLAGGGETQYF
TRBD2	TRBV28	TRBJ2-7	.	TGTGCCAGCTCCCGACTAGCGGGAGAGACGGGCGAGCAGTACTTC	CASSRLAGETGEQYF
.	TRBV7-3	TRBJ1-1	.	TGTGCCAGCAGCTTAATGGGGGGGAAGAACACTGAAGCTTTCTTT	CASSLMGGKNTEAFF
.	TRBV28	TRBJ2-1	.	TGTGCCAGCAGCCCCCTAGTGGGAGACTTGGATGAGCAGTTCTTC	CASSPLVGDLDEQFF
TRBD1	TRBV29-1	TRBJ2-2	.	TGCAGCGTTGCGGGGCAGGGGGCCAACACCGGGGAGCTGTTTTTT	CSVAGQGANTGELFF
.	TRBV29-1	TRBJ1-2	.	TGCAGCGTTGAAGCTAGGGGCGGGGATGGCTACACCTTC	CSVEARGGDGYTF
.	TRBV6-5	TRBJ1-6	.	TGTGCCAGCTCTGATGGAGGGGTTAATTCACCCCTCCACTTT	CASSDGGVNSPLHF
TRBD1	TRBV18	TRBJ1-5	.	TGTGCCAGCTCACCAGCTTTGTGGCTTGAGGTCGACAGGGGGCGCGTTCAGCCCCAGCATTTT	CASSPALWLEVDRGRVQPQHF
TRBD2	TRBV9	TRBJ2-3	.	TGTGCCAGCAGCGGCGGGGGGGCCAGCACAGATACGCAGTATTTT	CASSGGGASTDTQYF
TRBD1	TRBV5-1	TRBJ1-2	.	TGCGCCAGCAGCAAAGACAGGGCGGATGGCTACACCTTC	CASSKDRADGYTF
.	TRBV19	TRBJ2-7	.	TGTGCCACCAGGACAGCAAACTCCTACGAGCAGTACTTC	CATRTANSYEQYF
.	TRBV29-1	TRBJ2-7	few	TGCAGCGTTGAATCGAGCGGAAACGAGCAGTACTTC	CSVESSGNEQYF
.	TRBV13	TRBJ1-1	.	TGTGCCAGCAGCCTAATCTCCTGGACAGCGAACACTGAAGCTTTCTTT	CASSLISWTANTEAFF
.	TRBV12-3/TRBV12-4	TRBJ1-5	.	TGTGCCAGCAGGGGCGGGAATCAGCCCCAGCATTTT	CASRGGNQPQHF
.	TRBV21-1	TRBJ2-7	.	TGTGCCAGCAGCATGGTGGGACAGGGGTACTTC	CASSMVGQGYF
TRBD1	TRBV10-3	TRBJ2-1	.	TGTGCCATCAGTGAGTCGAAACAGGGGATGAACAATGAGCAGTTCTTC	CAISESKQGMNNEQFF
TRBD2	TRBV11-2	TRBJ2-2	.	TGTGCCAGCAGCACCCAGCGGGGGCGGGGCACCGGGGAGCTGTTTTTT	CASSTQRGRGTGELFF
TRBD1	TRBV5-6	TRBJ2-1	.	TGTGCCAGCAGCCTTTCTGACAGGGTAGGGAATGAGCAGTTCTTC	CASSLSDRVGNEQFF
TRBD1	TRBV4-1	TRBJ1-2	.	TGCGCCAGCAGCCAGGAAAGGACAGGGGCTAACTATGGCTACACCTTC	CASSQERTGANYGYTF
.	TRBV5-1	TRBJ2-1	.	TGCGCCAGCAGCTTGGGTGGGGGCGCAAATTACAATGAGCAGTTCTTC	CASSLGGGANYNEQFF
TRBD2	TRBV11-2	TRBJ2-3	once	TGTGCCAGCAGCTTAGCAGCGGGAGGGCCTGCAGATACGCAGTATTTT	CASSLAAGGPADTQYF
TRBD2	TRBV6-5	TRBJ2-3	.	TGTGCCAGCAGCGGGGGGGATAGCACAGATACGCAGTATTTT	CASSGGDSTDTQYF
TRBD1	TRBV19	TRBJ1-5	few	TGTGCCAGTAGCTCCGGAGGGGGCCGACAGCCCCAGCATTTT	CASSSGGGRQPQHF
.	TRBV5-1	TRBJ2-1	.	TGCGCCAGCTCTCCGACCCCCCGGGGCAATGAGCAGTTCTTC	CASSPTPRGNEQFF
TRBD2	TRBV28	TRBJ2-3	.	TGTGCCAGCAGTTCTATAGCGGGAGGGAGCACAGATACGCAGTATTTT	CASSSIAGGSTDTQYF
TRBD2	TRBV11-2	TRBJ2-3	.	TGTGCCAGCAGCTTAGATCTAGCGGGAGGGACAGATACGCAGTATTTT	CASSLDLAGGTDTQYF
.	TRBV3-1/TRBV3-2	TRBJ2-2	.	TGTGCCAGCAGCCAAGGCGTAGGGGAAGTCGGGGAGCTGTTTTTT	CASSQGVGEVGELFF
TRBD2	TRBV7-2	TRBJ2-7	.	TGTGCCAGCAGCGCGGGACTAGCGGGCTACGAGCAGTACTTC	CASSAGLAGYEQYF
.	TRBV10-3	TRBJ2-5	.	TGTGCCATCAGTGGGGGATCTAGCGCAACTCCTCAGGAAGAGACCCAGTACTTC	CAISGGSSATPQEETQYF
.	TRBV3-1/TRBV3-2	TRBJ1-1	.	TGTGCCAGCAGCCAAGAGGCAGGGGCTGAAGCTTTCTTT	CASSQEAGAEAFF
TRBD1	TRBV19	TRBJ1-3	.	TGTGCCAGTACCGGGACAGCTGGAAACACCATATATTTT	CASTGTAGNTIYF